The rows below give T cell receptor beta chains drawn from one sample of a study of blood T cell repertoires in COVID-19. Method: immunoSEQ multiplex PCR; TCRdb's copy keeps in-frame clones and lacks some. The data show some 200,000 clones, roughly 79% seen once. The sequenced material came from peripheral blood. The receptors derive from a woman of 80 years or more with COVID-19, enrolled during active disease. Both conserved end residues are part of each CDR3. The D gene is left open where the match is weak. Where a row states a size, it is once, few, many or the class of an expanded clone; other rows omit it.

V gene: TRBV18
J gene: TRBJ2-1
D gene: NA
clone size: NA
CDR3 DNA: TGTGCCAGCTCACCACGTGGGAGCAGTGGTAGCGGATACAATGAGCAGTTCTTC
CDR3 protein: CASSPRGSSGSGYNEQFF

V gene: TRBV13
J gene: TRBJ2-1
D gene: TRBD2
clone size: NA
CDR3 DNA: TGTGCCAGCAGCTTAGGACTAGCGGTATATGAGCAGTTCTTC
CDR3 protein: CASSLGLAVYEQFF

V gene: TRBV4-1
J gene: TRBJ2-1
D gene: NA
clone size: NA
CDR3 DNA: TGCGCCAGCAGCCAACGGGTACTAGTTCGAGAGCAGTTCTTC
CDR3 protein: CASSQRVLVREQFF

V gene: TRBV14
J gene: TRBJ1-2
D gene: TRBD1
clone size: NA
CDR3 DNA: TGTGCCAGCAGCCCCGACAGGGGATTACTTGGCTACACCTTC
CDR3 protein: CASSPDRGLLGYTF

V gene: TRBV30
J gene: TRBJ2-3
D gene: NA
clone size: NA
CDR3 DNA: TGTGCCTGGAGTAAGGGGCTAGGTACAGATACGCAGTATTTT
CDR3 protein: CAWSKGLGTDTQYF

V gene: TRBV5-6
J gene: TRBJ1-1
D gene: NA
clone size: NA
CDR3 DNA: TGTGCCAGCAGCTTGGTAGTTAGAGGTAACACTGAAGCTTTCTTT
CDR3 protein: CASSLVVRGNTEAFF

V gene: TRBV20-1
J gene: TRBJ2-3
D gene: TRBD2
clone size: NA
CDR3 DNA: TGCAGTGCTAGTCTGCAGGCGGGAGGGTCGGATACGCAGTATTTT
CDR3 protein: CSASLQAGGSDTQYF

V gene: TRBV5-1
J gene: TRBJ2-1
D gene: NA
clone size: NA
CDR3 DNA: TGCGCCAGCAGCTTGGGTTCAGGGTGGAACTACAATGAGCAGTTCTTC
CDR3 protein: CASSLGSGWNYNEQFF

V gene: TRBV4-3
J gene: TRBJ1-2
D gene: NA
clone size: NA
CDR3 DNA: TGCGCCAGCAGCCAAGATCTAGGGGCAGGGAAGCGCTACACCTTC
CDR3 protein: CASSQDLGAGKRYTF

V gene: TRBV24-1
J gene: TRBJ2-7
D gene: NA
clone size: NA
CDR3 DNA: TGTGCCACCAGTGACCCTGGACTGGGGACCTACGAGCAGTACTTC
CDR3 protein: CATSDPGLGTYEQYF

V gene: TRBV5-6
J gene: TRBJ2-7
D gene: TRBD1
clone size: NA
CDR3 DNA: TGTGCCAGCAGCATGGGGACAGGAACCTACGAGCAGTACTTC
CDR3 protein: CASSMGTGTYEQYF

V gene: TRBV6-2/TRBV6-3
J gene: TRBJ2-5
D gene: NA
clone size: many
CDR3 DNA: TGTGCCAGCAGTGAGGCAACGTTTCAAGAGACCCAGTACTTC
CDR3 protein: CASSEATFQETQYF

V gene: TRBV6-2/TRBV6-3
J gene: TRBJ2-1
D gene: TRBD2
clone size: once
CDR3 DNA: TGTGCCAGCAGTTCCCGACTAGCGGGAGGCTACGACAATGAGCAGTTCTTC
CDR3 protein: CASSSRLAGGYDNEQFF

V gene: TRBV11-2
J gene: TRBJ2-7
D gene: NA
clone size: NA
CDR3 DNA: TGTGCCAGCAGCTTAGTGGCTTTATACGAGCAGTACTTC
CDR3 protein: CASSLVALYEQYF

V gene: TRBV6-1
J gene: TRBJ2-1
D gene: NA
clone size: NA
CDR3 DNA: TGTGCCAGCAGTCGCAGACAGGGAGGCGATGAGCAGTTCTTC
CDR3 protein: CASSRRQGGDEQFF

V gene: TRBV2
J gene: TRBJ2-7
D gene: TRBD2
clone size: NA
CDR3 DNA: TGTGCCAGCAGTGTAGCGGGAGTCACCTACGAGCAGTACTTC
CDR3 protein: CASSVAGVTYEQYF

V gene: TRBV15
J gene: TRBJ2-2
D gene: NA
clone size: NA
CDR3 DNA: TGTGCCACCAGCAGAGATTGGCTAGCGAACACCGGGGAGCTGTTTTTT
CDR3 protein: CATSRDWLANTGELFF

V gene: TRBV5-1
J gene: TRBJ2-2
D gene: TRBD2
clone size: once
CDR3 DNA: TGCGCCAGCAGCTTGGGACTAGCGGGAGACACCGGGGAGCTGTTTTTT
CDR3 protein: CASSLGLAGDTGELFF

V gene: TRBV19
J gene: TRBJ1-5
D gene: NA
clone size: NA
CDR3 DNA: TGTGCCAGTAGTTCTTACAGGGCAGGGCAGCCCCAGCATTTT
CDR3 protein: CASSSYRAGQPQHF

V gene: TRBV5-6
J gene: TRBJ2-3
D gene: TRBD2
clone size: few
CDR3 DNA: TGTGCCAGCAGCTTGGTGAGCGGGGAGCAGTATTTT
CDR3 protein: CASSLVSGEQYF

V gene: TRBV6-5
J gene: TRBJ1-2
D gene: NA
clone size: NA
CDR3 DNA: TGTGCCAGCAGAGGGGACACCTCTAACTATGGCTACACCTTC
CDR3 protein: CASRGDTSNYGYTF

V gene: TRBV2
J gene: TRBJ2-1
D gene: TRBD1
clone size: NA
CDR3 DNA: TGTGCCAGCAGTGAGACAGGGGGCTCCTACAATGAGCAGTTCTTC
CDR3 protein: CASSETGGSYNEQFF

V gene: TRBV5-6
J gene: TRBJ1-6
D gene: NA
clone size: few
CDR3 DNA: TGTGCCAGCAGCTTGTGGGCCAAACTCTCCTATAATTCACCCCTCCACTTT
CDR3 protein: CASSLWAKLSYNSPLHF

V gene: TRBV29-1
J gene: TRBJ2-7
D gene: NA
clone size: NA
CDR3 DNA: TGCAGCGTTGAGGGCTTAAGTCACAGCTACGAGCAGTACTTC
CDR3 protein: CSVEGLSHSYEQYF

V gene: TRBV5-1
J gene: TRBJ1-2
D gene: TRBD1
clone size: NA
CDR3 DNA: TGCGCCAGCAGCTTTACAGGGGGCGGGTATGGCTACACCTTC
CDR3 protein: CASSFTGGGYGYTF

V gene: TRBV19
J gene: TRBJ1-5
D gene: NA
clone size: NA
CDR3 DNA: TGTGCCAGTAGTATACCGGGTTTTCATCAGCCCCAGCATTTT
CDR3 protein: CASSIPGFHQPQHF